This T cell receptor beta chain was sequenced for a study of blood T cell repertoires in COVID-19. Study-level information: The analysed material was cDNA or gDNA that came from T cells, B-cell-depleted T cells, or PBMCs.

This CDR3 is 17 amino acids long. The ends lost 2 bases at V and 0 bases at J; junction bases unmatched: 5. Germline V gene data show CDR1 as SGHAT and CDR2 as FQNNGV. Participant reports of clinical history set cohort assignment. Donors in Cohort 3 who had recovered were those with two negative PCRs, healthcare professional clearance, or resolution of their symptoms. Authors' data handling: Estimates of nucleated cell counts were drawn from the amplification of reference gene primers. Sequencing was performed with immunoSEQ multiplex PCR; in TCRdb, only in-frame clones are kept and a portion is missing. V and J calls and clone size follow that table, whereas D and trimming were derived from the DNA. The sample includes some 160,000 clones, 70% to 90% seen only once; the top ten take 5% to 8.5%. This clone was seen a single time.

The J gene is TRBJ2-7, the V gene TRBV11-2, with 12 bases that match TRBD2. What was sequenced was PBMCs or T cells enriched from blood (not recorded which). This clonotype originated in a woman between 50 and 59 years old who had recovered from COVID-19. CDR3 region: CASSLRLAGGFSYEQYF. Here the CDR3 DNA reads TGTGCCAGCAGCTTAAGGCTAGCGGGGGGGTTCTCCTACGAGCAGTACTTC.